The entry that follows covers one T cell receptor beta chain sequence. No antigen is known for it. Using immunoSEQ multiplex PCR, the repertoire was profiled, and TCRdb retains in-frame clones only, with some absent. The sample shows tens of thousands of clones, approximately 81% of them seen only once. The CDR3 totals 13 residues. In germline, CDR1 is SEHNR, CDR2 FQNEAQ (reference sequence). V shed 0 bases and J shed 5 bases, with 5 bases lying between them. The source of the sample is a study of OX40 agonist ivuxolimab in advanced cancers. The overall study: Averaging 60 years in age, with a range of roughly 23 to 85, the cohort was around 83% male. Findings and limits, study-wide: Researchers report that CD8+ T cells had, on average, more expanded clones than CD4+.

This TCR derives from an adult with an advanced solid tumor such as melanoma, head and neck, liver or kidney cancer. The material was CD4+ or CD8+ T cells sorted from blood, obtained in a trial of the OX40 agonist ivuxolimab. The chain is built from TRBV7-9 and TRBJ1-5; D unclear. The CDR3 DNA is TGTGCCAGCAGCTTAGCCCAAGATCAGCCCCAGCATTTT. This encodes CASSLAQDQPQHF. The whole variable domain, filled in from reference TRBV7-9 and TRBJ1-5, reads DTGVSQNPRHKITKRGQNVTFRCDPISEHNRLYWYRQTLGQGPEFLTYFQNEAQLEKSRLLSDRFSAERPKGSFSTLEIQRTEQGDSAMYLCASSLAQDQPQHFGDGTRLSIL.